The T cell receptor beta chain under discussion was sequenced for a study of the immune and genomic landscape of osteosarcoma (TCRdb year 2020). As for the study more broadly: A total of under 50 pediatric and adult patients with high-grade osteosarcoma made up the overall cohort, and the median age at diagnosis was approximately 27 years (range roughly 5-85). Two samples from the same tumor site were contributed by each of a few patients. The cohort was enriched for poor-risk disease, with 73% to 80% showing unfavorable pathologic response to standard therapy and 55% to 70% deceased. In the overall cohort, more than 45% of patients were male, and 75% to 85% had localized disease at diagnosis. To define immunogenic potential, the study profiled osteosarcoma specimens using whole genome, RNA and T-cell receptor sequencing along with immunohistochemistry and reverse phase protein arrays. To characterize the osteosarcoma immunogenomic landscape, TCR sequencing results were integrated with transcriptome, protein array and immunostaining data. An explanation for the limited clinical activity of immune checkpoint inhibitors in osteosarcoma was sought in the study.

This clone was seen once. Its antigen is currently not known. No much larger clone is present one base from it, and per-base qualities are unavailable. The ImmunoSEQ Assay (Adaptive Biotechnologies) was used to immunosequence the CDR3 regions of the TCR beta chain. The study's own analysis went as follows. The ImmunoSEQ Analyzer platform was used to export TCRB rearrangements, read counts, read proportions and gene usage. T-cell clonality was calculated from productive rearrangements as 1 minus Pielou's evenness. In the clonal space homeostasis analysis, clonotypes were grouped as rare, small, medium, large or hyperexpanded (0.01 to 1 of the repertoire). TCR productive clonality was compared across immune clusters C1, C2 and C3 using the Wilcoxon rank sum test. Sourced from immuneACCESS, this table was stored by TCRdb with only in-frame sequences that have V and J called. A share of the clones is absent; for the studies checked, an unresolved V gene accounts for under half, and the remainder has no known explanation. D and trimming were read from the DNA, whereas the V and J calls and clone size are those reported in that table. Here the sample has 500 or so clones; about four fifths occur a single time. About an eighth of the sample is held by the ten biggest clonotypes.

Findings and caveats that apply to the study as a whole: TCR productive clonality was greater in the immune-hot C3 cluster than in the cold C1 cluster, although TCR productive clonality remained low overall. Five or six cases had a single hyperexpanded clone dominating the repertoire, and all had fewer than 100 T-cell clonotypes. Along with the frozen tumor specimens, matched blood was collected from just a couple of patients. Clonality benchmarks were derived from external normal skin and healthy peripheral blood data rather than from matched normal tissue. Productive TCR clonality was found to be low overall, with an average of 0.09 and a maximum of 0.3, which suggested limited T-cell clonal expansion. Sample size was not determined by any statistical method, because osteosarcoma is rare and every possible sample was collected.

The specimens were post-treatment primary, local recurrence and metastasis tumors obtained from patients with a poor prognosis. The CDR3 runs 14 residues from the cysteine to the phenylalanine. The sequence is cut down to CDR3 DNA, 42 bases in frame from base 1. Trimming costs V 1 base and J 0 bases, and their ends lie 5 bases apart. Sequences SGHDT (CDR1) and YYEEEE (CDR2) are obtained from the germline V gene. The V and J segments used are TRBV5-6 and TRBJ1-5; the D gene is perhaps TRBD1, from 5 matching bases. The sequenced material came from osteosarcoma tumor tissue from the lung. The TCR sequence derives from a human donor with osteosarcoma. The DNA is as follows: TGTGCCAGCAGCTTGCAGGGTAGCAATCAGCCCCAGCATTTT. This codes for CASSLQGSNQPQHF.